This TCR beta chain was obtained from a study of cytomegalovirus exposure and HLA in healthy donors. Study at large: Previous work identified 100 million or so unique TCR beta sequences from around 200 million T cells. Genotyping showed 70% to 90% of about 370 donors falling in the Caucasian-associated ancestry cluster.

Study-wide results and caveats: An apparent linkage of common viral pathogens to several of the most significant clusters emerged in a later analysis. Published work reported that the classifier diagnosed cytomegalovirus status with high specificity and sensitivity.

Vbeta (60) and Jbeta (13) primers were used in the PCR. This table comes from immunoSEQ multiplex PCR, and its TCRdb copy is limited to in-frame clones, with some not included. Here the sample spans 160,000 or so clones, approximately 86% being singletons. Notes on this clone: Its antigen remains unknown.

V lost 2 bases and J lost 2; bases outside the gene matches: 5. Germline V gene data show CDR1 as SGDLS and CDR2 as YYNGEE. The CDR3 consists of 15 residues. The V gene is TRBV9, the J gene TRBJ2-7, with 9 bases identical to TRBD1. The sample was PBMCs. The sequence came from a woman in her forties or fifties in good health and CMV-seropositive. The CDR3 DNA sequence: TGTGCCAGCAGCGTGCCCACAGGGGGCCCCTACGAGCAGTACTTC. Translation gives CASSVPTGGPYEQYF.